What follows are 21 T cell receptor beta chains derived from one specimen sequenced in a study of radiotherapy plus CTLA-4 blockade in lung cancer. Produced via immunoSEQ multiplex PCR; TCRdb's table is partial and in-frame only. The sample has fewer than 55,000 clones, roughly 84% seen once; the top ten hold 28%. The specimen was peripheral blood, collected from a patient treated with radiotherapy plus ipilimumab. The source is a human donor with non-small cell lung cancer whose response to radiotherapy plus ipilimumab could not be evaluated.

J is TRBJ2-7 and V is TRBV23-1, with a weak D call TRBD1 (6 bases). TRBV23-1 qualifies as an ORF whose function is uncertain. This CDR3 region has 14 residues. Deletions cut 2 bases from V and 3 bases from J, with 11 bases between. The CDR3 region is CASSQGDTVYEQYF. CDR3 sequence (DNA): TGCGCCAGCAGTCAAGGGGACACCGTCTACGAGCAGTACTTC.

This clone was found a few times. The chain joins TRBV30 to TRBJ1-4; a possible D gene is TRBD1 (5 bases). The CDR3 contains 13 residues. The V end was cut by 0 bases, the J end by 10 bases, with 12 bases between. Germline CDR1 GTSNPN, CDR2 SVGIG (reference sequence). CDR3 amino acids: CAWSVGWQGKLFF. The CDR3 nucleotides are TGTGCCTGGAGTGTAGGTTGGCAGGGAAAACTGTTTTTT.

The rearrangement links TRBV29-1 to TRBJ1-2; D gene uncertain. The CDR3 has 11 amino acids. V lost 5 bases to trimming and J lost 7 bases, with 11 bases between them. The V gene's germline CDR1 is SQVTM and CDR2 ANQGSEA. As DNA, the CDR3 is TGCAGCGTTCCCGGAGGGAGTGGCTACACCTTC. Translating it yields CSVPGGSGYTF.

The chain couples TRBV14 to TRBJ2-7, with D unclear. Per the germline V gene, CDR1 is SGHDN and CDR2 is FVKESK. V dropped 7 bases and J dropped 1 base, with 11 bases sitting between them. This CDR3 spans 13 amino acids. For the CDR3, the DNA is TGTGCCAGCAAAGAGTCTGTTTCCTACGAGCAGTACTTC. This codes for CASKESVSYEQYF. Drawing the rest from reference TRBV14 and TRBJ2-7, the complete variable domain is EAGVTQFPSHSVIEKGQTVTLRCDPISGHDNLYWYRRVMGKEIKFLLHFVKESKQDESGMPNNRFLAERTGGTYSTLKVQPAELEDSGVYFCASKESVSYEQYFGPGTRLTVT.

The DNA of the CDR3 is TGTGCCACCAGCAGAGACCCGACGGGGTATAATTCACCCCTCCACTTT. Its translation: CATSRDPTGYNSPLHF. The chain has TRBV15 and TRBJ1-6; D unclear. Between the trimmed V and J ends, which lost 0 bases and 4 bases, there was a span of 10 bases. CDR3 length: 16 residues. Germline CDR1 and CDR2: LNHNV and YYDKDF (reference sequence).

The chain couples TRBV28 to TRBJ1-2, with 12 bases that match TRBD1. Germline-derived CDR1 and CDR2 are MDHEN and SYDVKM. Trimming removed 5 bases from V and 3 bases from J; junction bases left unmatched: 10. The CDR3 contains 17 residues. CDR3 in DNA: TGTGCCAGCAGTGTACCGGGACAGGGGGCGCGAGACTATGGCTACACCTTC. This sequence encodes CASSVPGQGARDYGYTF.

The chain has TRBV28 and TRBJ1-1; the match to TRBD1 covers 11 bases. Germline loops: CDR1 MDHEN, CDR2 SYDVKM. This CDR3 comprises 15 residues. The V segment lost 5 bases and the J segment 7 bases; nucleotides outside the gene matches: 9. For the CDR3, the DNA is TGTGCCAGCAGTCGGACGGGACAGGGGGGGAGTGAAGCTTTCTTT. Residues: CASSRTGQGGSEAFF.

This chain's CDR3 is CASTGGDRGLRGQFF. CDR3 nucleotides: TGTGCCAGCACCGGGGGGGACAGGGGGCTGAGGGGGCAGTTCTTC. The rearrangement joins TRBV7-3 to TRBJ2-1, with 12 bases identical to TRBD1. The CDR3 sequence is 15 residues long. The V segment lost 7 bases and the J segment 12 bases; nucleotides outside the gene matches: 13. Germline V CDR1 and CDR2: SGHTA, FQGTGA.

The chain combines TRBV7-6 with TRBJ2-7, with 8 nucleotides matching TRBD1. The CDR3 is 16 residues long. J gave up 3 bases and V 1 base, and 8 bases lay outside the gene matches. The germline gives CDR1 SGHVS, CDR2 FNYEAQ. Here the CDR3 reads CASSLVAGQDVYEQYF. CDR3 coding DNA: TGTGCCAGCAGCTTAGTGGCGGGACAGGACGTCTACGAGCAGTACTTC.

The chain uses TRBV10-3 and TRBJ2-1, with D unclear. The V end lost 5 bases, the J end lost 9 bases, and 20 bases lay between the germline ends. Germline V gene data show CDR1 as ENHRY and CDR2 as SYGVKD. This CDR3 spans 15 amino acids. The CDR3 DNA reads TGTGCCATCAGTCTAGTACGCAGCTCTGGTGGTGAGCAGTTCTTC. It specifies CAISLVRSSGGEQFF.

This clone was seen more than once but under ten times. The chain uses TRBV28 and TRBJ2-7; a possible D gene is TRBD2 (6 bases). This CDR3 region has 17 residues. V was trimmed by 7 bases and J by 5 bases, leaving 27 bases between them. Looked up from germline, CDR1 is MDHEN and CDR2 is SYDVKM. The CDR3 is CASTNKPSRGGAHEQYF. CDR3 coding DNA: TGTGCCAGCACTAACAAACCCTCTAGGGGAGGTGCTCACGAGCAGTACTTC.

This clone was counted a single time. CDR3 coding DNA: TGTGCCAGCAGCTACCGGGACAGAGGAAAACTGTTTTTT. Its protein product is CASSYRDRGKLFF. This chain uses TRBV7-9 with TRBJ1-4; 7 bases fit TRBD1. Germline V gene data show CDR1 as SEHNR and CDR2 as FQNEAQ (reference sequence). The V gene end was trimmed by 4 bases and the J gene end by 10 bases; junction bases not matched to a gene: 6. This CDR3 is built from 13 residues.

The V gene is TRBV28, the J gene TRBJ1-5; possible D gene TRBD1, 5 bases. The CDR3 has 15 residues. The V end was cut by 6 bases, the J end by 0 bases, with 12 bases between. The V gene's germline CDR1 is MDHEN and CDR2 SYDVKM. The CDR3 DNA reads TGTGCCAGCAGATTGTGGGGGGGTAGCAATCAGCCCCAGCATTTT. Residues: CASRLWGGSNQPQHF.

This clone was picked up one time. V and J are TRBV6-4 and TRBJ1-2; 9 bases match TRBD1. Germline CDR1 reads MRHNA; CDR2 reads SNTAGT. This CDR3 has 13 amino acids. With 5 bases clipped from V and 4 bases from J, the junction kept 2 bases outside the gene matches. The CDR3 is CASSLDRGYGYTF. CDR3 DNA: TGTGCCAGCAGTTTGGACAGGGGCTATGGCTACACCTTC.

This chain uses TRBV18 with TRBJ2-1, with D perhaps matching TRBD2 (6 bases). Deletions cut 0 bases from V and 2 bases from J, with 11 bases between. Per the germline V gene, CDR1 is KGHSH and CDR2 is LQKENI. The CDR3 sequence is 16 residues long. The CDR3 DNA follows: TGTGCCAGCTCACCACCTTTGGCGGGGACCTACAATGAGCAGTTCTTC. This encodes CASSPPLAGTYNEQFF.

The V and J genes are TRBV4-3 and TRBJ2-1; D unclear. The CDR3 spans 15 residues. Looked up from germline, CDR1 is LGHNA and CDR2 is YSLEER. V lost 7 bases and J lost 0, with 13 bases in between. This CDR3 is CASMLDSSSYNEQFF. The CDR3 DNA reads as TGCGCCAGCATGCTCGACTCTAGCTCCTACAATGAGCAGTTCTTC.

V usage is TRBV5-4 and J usage is TRBJ2-7; tentatively, D is TRBD1 (6 bases). Germline V gene sequence: CDR1 SGHNT, CDR2 YYREEE (reference sequence). The length of the CDR3 is 15 residues. Trimming removed 0 bases at V and 0 bases at J, with 10 bases between. The CDR3 DNA sequence: TGTGCCAGCAGCTTGGCCGGACAGAGCTCCTACGAGCAGTACTTC. It translates to CASSLAGQSSYEQYF. Based on the CDR3 plus reference TRBV5-4 and TRBJ2-7, the full variable domain is ETGVTQSPTHLIKTRGQQVTLRCSSQSGHNTVSWYQQALGQGPQFIFQYYREEENGRGNFPPRFSGLQFPNYSSELNVNALELDDSALYLCASSLAGQSSYEQYFGPGTRLTVT.

This chain links TRBV28 with TRBJ2-3, with 9 bases lining up with TRBD2. J was trimmed by 2 bases and V by 3 bases; bases with no gene match: 9. The CDR3 covers 17 residues. The germline V gene encodes CDR1 MDHEN and CDR2 SYDVKM. CDR3 bases: TGTGCCAGCAGTTTGATTGGTAGCGGGGGACACACAGATACGCAGTATTTT. It translates to CASSLIGSGGHTDTQYF.

The chain couples TRBV28 to TRBJ1-1; 7 nucleotides align to TRBD1. Germline values: CDR1 MDHEN, CDR2 SYDVKM. Trimming took 2 bases from V and 12 from J; bases not matched to a gene: 6. The CDR3 spans 12 residues. CDR3 in DNA: TGTGCCAGCAGTTTACAGGGGGTGCGGTCTTTCTTT. It translates to CASSLQGVRSFF.

The chain employs TRBV9 and TRBJ2-2, with D possibly matching TRBD1 (6 bases). The V end lost 2 bases, the J end lost 3 bases, and 11 bases lay between the germline ends. Germline-derived CDR1 and CDR2 are SGDLS and YYNGEE. The length of the CDR3 is 15 residues. The CDR3 bases are TGTGCCAGCAGCGTTGACAGGACCGACACCGGGGAGCTGTTTTTT. Translating gives CASSVDRTDTGELFF.

A single count supports this clone. The genes are TRBV6-4 and TRBJ1-2; tentatively, D is TRBD1 (6 bases). This CDR3 spans 17 amino acids. Trimming removed 3 bases from V and 6 bases from J, with 23 bases in between. Germline V gene data show CDR1 as MRHNA and CDR2 as SNTAGT. CDR3 sequence (DNA): TGTGCCAGCAGTGAATGCGTCAGGGGTCCCCTATGCGATGGCTACACCTTC. Translating gives CASSECVRGPLCDGYTF.